This record concerns one T cell receptor (beta chain) sequence. Its antigen is still unknown. This record belongs to a study of STAT3 mutations in large granular lymphocyte leukemia. Across the study: Immunosuppressive therapy was given to more than half of T-LGLL patients. Study-level results: All newly emerging clones after therapy were STAT3 wild type. Every T-LGLL patient had at least one immunodominant TCRbeta clonotype. Clonal expansion was inferred from samples taken at other timepoints.

TCRdb's table, derived via immunoSEQ multiplex PCR, lists solely in-frame clones and lacks some. Among more than 10,000 clones, roughly 88% were seen once, and the ten largest hold roughly 12%. The sequenced sample consisted of PBMCs. The clonotype comes from a human donor with T large granular lymphocyte leukemia. Some clones in this sample may be carry-over from other donors' samples.

Here the CDR3 reads CASSKEAMSSYEQYF. The CDR3 bases are TGTGCCAGCAGTAAAGAAGCGATGAGCTCCTACGAGCAGTACTTC. The rearrangement uses TRBV6-1 and TRBJ2-7; no clear D gene. The CDR3 consists of 15 residues. CDR1 is MNHNS, CDR2 SASEGT, per germline. Trimming left V 5 bases short and J 0 bases short, with 14 bases between.